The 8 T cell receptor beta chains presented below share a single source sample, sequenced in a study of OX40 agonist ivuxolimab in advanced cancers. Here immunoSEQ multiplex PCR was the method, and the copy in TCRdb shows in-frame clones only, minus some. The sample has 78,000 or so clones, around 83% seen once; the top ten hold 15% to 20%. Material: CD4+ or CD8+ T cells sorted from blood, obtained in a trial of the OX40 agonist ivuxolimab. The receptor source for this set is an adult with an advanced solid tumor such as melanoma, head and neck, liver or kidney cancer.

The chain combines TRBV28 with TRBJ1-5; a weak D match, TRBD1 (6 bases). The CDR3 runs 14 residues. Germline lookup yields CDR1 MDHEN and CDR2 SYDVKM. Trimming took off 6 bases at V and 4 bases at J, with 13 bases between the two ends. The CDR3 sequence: CASSRGQTNQPQHF. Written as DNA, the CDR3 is TGTGCCAGCAGCCGTGGACAGACAAATCAGCCCCAGCATTTT.

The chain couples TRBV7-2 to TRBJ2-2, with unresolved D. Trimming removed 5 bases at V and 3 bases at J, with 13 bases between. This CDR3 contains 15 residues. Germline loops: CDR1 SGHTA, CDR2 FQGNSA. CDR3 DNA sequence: TGTGCCAGCAGCCCAGACGGTTCGGACACCGGGGAGCTGTTTTTT. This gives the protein CASSPDGSDTGELFF.

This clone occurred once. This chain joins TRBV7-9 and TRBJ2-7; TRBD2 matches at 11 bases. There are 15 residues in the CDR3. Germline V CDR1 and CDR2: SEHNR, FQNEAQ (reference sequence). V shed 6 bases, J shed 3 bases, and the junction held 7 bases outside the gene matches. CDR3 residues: CASSPLTSGIYEQYF. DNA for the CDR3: TGTGCCAGCAGTCCTCTGACTAGCGGGATCTACGAGCAGTACTTC.

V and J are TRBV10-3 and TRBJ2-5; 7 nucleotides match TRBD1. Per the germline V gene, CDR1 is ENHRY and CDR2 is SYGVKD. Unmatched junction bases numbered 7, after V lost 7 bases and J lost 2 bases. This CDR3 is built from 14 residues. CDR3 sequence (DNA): TGTGCCATCAAAGGGACAGAACAACAAGAGACCCAGTACTTC. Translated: CAIKGTEQQETQYF.

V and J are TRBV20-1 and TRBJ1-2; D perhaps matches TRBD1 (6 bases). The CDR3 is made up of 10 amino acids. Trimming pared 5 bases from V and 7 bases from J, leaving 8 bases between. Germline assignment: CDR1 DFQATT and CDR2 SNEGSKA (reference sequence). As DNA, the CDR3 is TGCAGTGCTGGACAGTTTGGCTACACCTTC. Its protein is CSAGQFGYTF.

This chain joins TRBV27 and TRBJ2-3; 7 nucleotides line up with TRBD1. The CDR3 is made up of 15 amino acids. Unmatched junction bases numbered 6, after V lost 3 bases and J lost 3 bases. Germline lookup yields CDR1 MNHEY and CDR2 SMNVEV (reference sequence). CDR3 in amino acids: CASSLAQQGTDTQYF. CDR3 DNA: TGTGCCAGCAGTTTGGCTCAACAGGGGACAGATACGCAGTATTTT.

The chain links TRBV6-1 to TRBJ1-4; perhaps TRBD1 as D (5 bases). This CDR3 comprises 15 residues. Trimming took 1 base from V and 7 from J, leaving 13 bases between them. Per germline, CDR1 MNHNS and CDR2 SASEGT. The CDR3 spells CASSEVRVGGEKLFF. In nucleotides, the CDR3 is TGTGCCAGCAGTGAAGTGAGGGTTGGGGGTGAAAAACTGTTTTTT.

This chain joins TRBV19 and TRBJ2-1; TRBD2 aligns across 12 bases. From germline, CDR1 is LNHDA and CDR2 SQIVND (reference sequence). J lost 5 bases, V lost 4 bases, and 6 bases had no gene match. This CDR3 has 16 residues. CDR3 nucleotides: TGTGCCAGTAGTAATCCGGGACTAGCGGGTCACAATGAGCAGTTCTTC. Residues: CASSNPGLAGHNEQFF. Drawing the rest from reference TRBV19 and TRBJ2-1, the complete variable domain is DGGITQSPKYLFRKEGQNVTLSCEQNLNHDAMYWYRQDPGQGLRLIYYSQIVNDFQKGDIAEGYSVSREKKESFPLTVTSAQKNPTAFYLCASSNPGLAGHNEQFFGPGTRLTVL.